A single sample gave rise to the 21 T cell receptor beta chains below, sequenced in a study of shared clonotypes between healthy human individuals. Only in-frame clones appear in the TCRdb table, and some are missing; sequencing was by immunoSEQ multiplex PCR. The table has 2.3 million or so clones, just over 90% seen once. The source material was naive CD4+ T cells from PBMCs. Subset noted: CD45RA+ positively selected. These receptors all stem from a man aged 18 to 29 in good health. Some clones in this sample may be carry-over from other donors' samples.

As to this clone: This sample includes further DNA sequences coding for the same CDR3. The gene calls are TRBV5-1 and TRBJ2-5, with D possibly being TRBD1 or TRBD2 (5 bases each). V was cut by 4 bases and J by 1 base, with 8 bases left in between. Looked up from germline, CDR1 is SGHRS and CDR2 is YFSETQ. The CDR3 extends over 13 amino acids. Written as DNA, the CDR3 is TGCGCCAGCAGCGGGGGTGGCCAAGAGACCCAGTACTTC. The encoded protein is CASSGGGQETQYF.

The rearrangement links TRBV5-1 to TRBJ2-6, with D hard to call. Trimming left V 3 bases short and J 0 bases short, with 31 bases between. The length of the CDR3 is 23 residues. The germline V gene encodes CDR1 SGHRS and CDR2 YFSETQ. The CDR3 is CASSWDGELIGYRRVSGANVLTF. CDR3 DNA: TGCGCCAGCAGCTGGGATGGAGAATTGATTGGATACCGAAGGGTCTCTGGGGCCAACGTCCTGACTTTC.

This sequence joins TRBV5-1 and TRBJ2-1, with D uncertain. Trimming removed 3 bases at V and 2 bases at J, with 9 bases between. The CDR3 runs to 14 residues. Germline V gene sequence: CDR1 SGHRS, CDR2 YFSETQ. As DNA, the CDR3 is TGCGCCAGCAGCTCCTCGATTCCCTACAATGAGCAGTTCTTC. Translating gives CASSSSIPYNEQFF.

This clone was found once. J is TRBJ1-2 and V is TRBV28, with TRBD1 as a possible D gene (5 bases). This CDR3 has 15 amino acids. Germline V gene data show CDR1 as MDHEN and CDR2 as SYDVKM. Trimming left V 6 bases short and J 0 bases short, with 14 bases between. CDR3 bases: TGTGCCAGCAGCTGGGGCGGAGGCACTAACTATGGCTACACCTTC. Protein product: CASSWGGGTNYGYTF.

This clone was seen a few times. The chain joins TRBV7-6 to TRBJ1-5; 8 nucleotides agree with TRBD1. V gave up 1 base and J gave up 9 bases; unmatched junction bases: 8. CDR3 length: 15 residues. Germline CDR1 reads SGHVS; CDR2 reads FNYEAQ. CDR3 loop: CASSLGGTGLWPQHF. The CDR3 DNA sequence: TGTGCCAGCAGCTTAGGGGGGACAGGACTTTGGCCCCAGCATTTT.

The chain uses TRBV4-3 and TRBJ1-2; 7 nucleotides match TRBD1. CDR3 length equals 20 residues. Trimming took 3 bases from V and 6 from J; bases not matched to a gene: 25. Germline V gene lookup returns CDR1 LGHNA and CDR2 YSLEER. CDR3 amino acids: CASSQRTGWGGSEETNGYTF. The CDR3 DNA is TGCGCCAGCAGCCAGAGGACAGGTTGGGGAGGAAGCGAAGAAACAAATGGCTACACCTTC.

The chain joins TRBV6-5 to TRBJ1-2; D gene unclear. Germline CDR1 reads MNHEY; CDR2 reads SVGAGI. Trimming shortened V by 2 bases and J by 7 bases, and 8 bases separated the two germline ends. CDR3 size: 12 residues. CDR3 protein: CASSYKGFGYTF. CDR3 DNA sequence: TGTGCCAGCAGTTACAAGGGCTTTGGCTACACCTTC.

The CDR3 region has the DNA TGTGCCAGCCATCTGCGGGGCACAGATACGCAGTATTTT. Protein: CASHLRGTDTQYF. The chain employs TRBV27 and TRBJ2-3, with D possibly matching TRBD2 (5 bases). V was pared by 8 bases and J by 1 base, with 10 bases between. The CDR3 is made up of 13 amino acids. Germline V gene sequence: CDR1 MNHEY, CDR2 SMNVEV (reference sequence).

The chain carries TRBV6-6 and TRBJ2-7; D might be TRBD1 (6 bases). V was trimmed by 6 bases and J by 6 bases, leaving 21 bases between them. The germline V gene has CDR1 MNHNY and CDR2 SVGAGI (reference sequence). The CDR3 spans 15 residues. CDR3 loop: CASRLTTFSGAEQYF. CDR3 nucleotides: TGTGCCAGCAGGCTGACAACATTTTCAGGGGCCGAGCAGTACTTC.

The chain has TRBV21-1 and TRBJ2-1; TRBD1 was called by the table and not checked on the DNA. TRBV21-1 is a documented pseudogene. CDR3 length: 17 residues. The CDR3 protein is CASGHEPEAPGQGEQFF. The DNA for the CDR3 is TGTGCCAGCGGCCACGAACCTGAGGCCCCGGGACAGGGTGAGCAGTTCTTC.

The chain joins TRBV29-1 to TRBJ1-2, with 9 bases that match TRBD1. V lost 7 bases and J lost 3; bases outside the gene matches: 6. CDR3 length equals 13 residues. Per the germline V gene, CDR1 is SQVTM and CDR2 is ANQGSEA. DNA for the CDR3: TGCAGCGCAGGGACAGGGTGGGACTATGGCTACACCTTC. Amino acid sequence: CSAGTGWDYGYTF.

This rearrangement joins TRBV7-9 to TRBJ1-4; D might be TRBD1 (5 bases). Germline assignment: CDR1 SEHNR and CDR2 FQNEAQ (reference sequence). There are 14 residues in the CDR3. The V and J ends lost 1 base and 7 bases respectively, with 10 bases between them. The DNA for the CDR3 is TGTGCCAGCAGCTTAGTGGCCGGGGGTGAAAAACTGTTTTTT. This gives the protein CASSLVAGGEKLFF.

The rearrangement joins TRBV5-4 to TRBJ2-1; D possibly matches TRBD1 or TRBD2 (5 bases each). V was trimmed by 5 bases and J by 0 bases, leaving 12 bases between them. The CDR3 spans 15 residues. Germline-derived CDR1 and CDR2 are SGHNT and YYREEE (reference sequence). The CDR3 loop is CASRNGANSYNEQFF. The CDR3 region has the DNA TGTGCCAGCAGAAACGGGGCAAACTCCTACAATGAGCAGTTCTTC.

The chain combines TRBV6-6 with TRBJ2-7; tentatively, D is TRBD1 (6 bases). There are 15 residues in the CDR3. Per the germline V gene, CDR1 is MNHNY and CDR2 is SVGAGI (reference sequence). Trimming shortened V by 3 bases and J by 2 bases, and 14 bases separated the two germline ends. The CDR3 nucleotides are TGTGCCAGCAGTTATCTGGGACAACTAACCTACGAGCAGTACTTC. Protein product: CASSYLGQLTYEQYF.

The chain couples TRBV19 to TRBJ2-3; unclear D gene. V was trimmed by 3 bases and J by 0 bases, leaving 10 bases between them. Germline CDR1 reads LNHDA; CDR2 reads SQIVND (reference sequence). CDR3 size: 15 residues. The CDR3 DNA follows: TGTGCCAGTAGTATCCAGTCGCTTAGCACAGATACGCAGTATTTT. Translation: CASSIQSLSTDTQYF.

The V gene is TRBV6-5, the J gene TRBJ2-5; TRBD1 is a possible D gene (6 bases). V lost 5 bases and J 10 bases, leaving 11 bases between the germline ends. The CDR3 is 11 residues long. Germline assignment: CDR1 MNHEY and CDR2 SVGAGI. The CDR3, as DNA: TGTGCCAGCAGTGAGGGGACAAACCAGTACTTC. Amino acids: CASSEGTNQYF.

V gene TRBV28 combines with J gene TRBJ1-1; TRBD1 is a possible D gene (5 bases). Germline loops: CDR1 MDHEN, CDR2 SYDVKM. The CDR3 covers 10 residues. Between the trimmed V and J ends, which lost 11 bases and 7 bases, there was a span of 11 bases. CDR3 DNA sequence: TGTGCCGTTAAGAGGGGTGAAGCTTTCTTT. Translation: CAVKRGEAFF.

This chain connects TRBV18 to TRBJ2-7, with D unresolved. The V end lost 1 base, the J end lost 5 bases, and 9 bases lay between the germline ends. The CDR3 has 13 amino acids. CDR1 is KGHSH and CDR2 is LQKENI in the germline V gene. CDR3 loop: CASSPQRKDEQYF. The DNA of the CDR3 is TGTGCCAGCTCACCACAAAGGAAGGACGAGCAGTACTTC.

The chain recombines TRBV6-1 with TRBJ2-3; 9 nucleotides align to TRBD1. V was clipped by 6 bases and J by 14 bases; unmatched bases: 6. Germline V gene lookup returns CDR1 MNHNS and CDR2 SASEGT. The CDR3 is 11 amino acids. The CDR3 loop is CASSRGQGWYF. The CDR3 coding sequence is TGTGCCAGCAGCAGGGGACAGGGTTGGTATTTT.

The gene calls are TRBV6-5 and TRBJ2-3, with D tentatively TRBD1 or TRBD2 (5 bases each). The CDR3 is 14 residues long. Germline CDR1 reads MNHEY; CDR2 reads SVGAGI. V was pared by 6 bases and J by 1 base, with 11 bases between. The DNA of the CDR3 is TGTGCCAGCAGCTTGGGACGGGGCACAGATACGCAGTATTTT. Its protein product is CASSLGRGTDTQYF.

V usage is TRBV7-9 and J usage is TRBJ2-7; TRBD2 matches at 9 bases. CDR3 length: 14 amino acids. With 8 bases clipped from V and 6 bases from J, the junction kept 11 bases outside the gene matches. Germline lookup yields CDR1 SEHNR and CDR2 FQNEAQ (reference sequence). The CDR3 here is CASETSGAVREQYF. The CDR3 bases are TGTGCCAGCGAGACTAGCGGAGCAGTCCGCGAGCAGTACTTC.